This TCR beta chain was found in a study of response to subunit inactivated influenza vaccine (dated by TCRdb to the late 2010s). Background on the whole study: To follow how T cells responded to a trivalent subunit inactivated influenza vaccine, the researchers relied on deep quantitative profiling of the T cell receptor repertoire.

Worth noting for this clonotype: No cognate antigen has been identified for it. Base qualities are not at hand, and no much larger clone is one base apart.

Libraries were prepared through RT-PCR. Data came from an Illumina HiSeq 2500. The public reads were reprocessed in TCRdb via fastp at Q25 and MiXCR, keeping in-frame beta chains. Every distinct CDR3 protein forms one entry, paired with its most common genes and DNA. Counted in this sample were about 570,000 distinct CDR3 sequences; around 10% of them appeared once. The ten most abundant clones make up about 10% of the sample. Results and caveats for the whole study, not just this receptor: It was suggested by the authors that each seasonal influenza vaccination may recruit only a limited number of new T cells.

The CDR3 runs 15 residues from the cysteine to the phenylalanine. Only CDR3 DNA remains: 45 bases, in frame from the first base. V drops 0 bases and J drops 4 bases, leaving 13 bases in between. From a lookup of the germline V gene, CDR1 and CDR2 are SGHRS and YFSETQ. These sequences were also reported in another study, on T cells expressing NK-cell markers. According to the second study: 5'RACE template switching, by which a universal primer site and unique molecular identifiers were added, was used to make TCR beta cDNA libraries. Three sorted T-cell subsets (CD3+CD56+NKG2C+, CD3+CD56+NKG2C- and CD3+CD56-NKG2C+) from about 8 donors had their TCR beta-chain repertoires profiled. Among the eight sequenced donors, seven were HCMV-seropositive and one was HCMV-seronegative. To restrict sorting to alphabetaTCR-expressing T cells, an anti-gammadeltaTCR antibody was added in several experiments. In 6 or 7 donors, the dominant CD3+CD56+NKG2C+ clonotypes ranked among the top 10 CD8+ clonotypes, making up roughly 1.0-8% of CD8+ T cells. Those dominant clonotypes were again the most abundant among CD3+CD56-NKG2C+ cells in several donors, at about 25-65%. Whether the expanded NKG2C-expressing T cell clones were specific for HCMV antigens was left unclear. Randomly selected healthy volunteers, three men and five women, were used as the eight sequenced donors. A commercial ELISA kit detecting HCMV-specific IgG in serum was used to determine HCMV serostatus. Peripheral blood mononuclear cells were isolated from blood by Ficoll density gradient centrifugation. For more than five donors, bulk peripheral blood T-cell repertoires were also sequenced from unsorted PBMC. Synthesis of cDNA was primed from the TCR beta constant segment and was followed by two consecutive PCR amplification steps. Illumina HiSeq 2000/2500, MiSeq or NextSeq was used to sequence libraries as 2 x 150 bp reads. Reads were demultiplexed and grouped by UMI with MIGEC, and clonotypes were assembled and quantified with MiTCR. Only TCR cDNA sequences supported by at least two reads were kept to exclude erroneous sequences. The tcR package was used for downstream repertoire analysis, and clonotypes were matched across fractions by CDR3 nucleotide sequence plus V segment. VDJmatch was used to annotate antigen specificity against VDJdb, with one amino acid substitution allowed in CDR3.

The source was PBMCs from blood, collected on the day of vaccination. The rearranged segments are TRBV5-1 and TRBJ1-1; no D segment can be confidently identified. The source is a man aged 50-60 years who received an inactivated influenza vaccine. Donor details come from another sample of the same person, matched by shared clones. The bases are TGCGCCAGCAGCTTGGTATCCCGTGAGGGCACTGAAGCTTTCTTT. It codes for CASSLVSREGTEAFF.